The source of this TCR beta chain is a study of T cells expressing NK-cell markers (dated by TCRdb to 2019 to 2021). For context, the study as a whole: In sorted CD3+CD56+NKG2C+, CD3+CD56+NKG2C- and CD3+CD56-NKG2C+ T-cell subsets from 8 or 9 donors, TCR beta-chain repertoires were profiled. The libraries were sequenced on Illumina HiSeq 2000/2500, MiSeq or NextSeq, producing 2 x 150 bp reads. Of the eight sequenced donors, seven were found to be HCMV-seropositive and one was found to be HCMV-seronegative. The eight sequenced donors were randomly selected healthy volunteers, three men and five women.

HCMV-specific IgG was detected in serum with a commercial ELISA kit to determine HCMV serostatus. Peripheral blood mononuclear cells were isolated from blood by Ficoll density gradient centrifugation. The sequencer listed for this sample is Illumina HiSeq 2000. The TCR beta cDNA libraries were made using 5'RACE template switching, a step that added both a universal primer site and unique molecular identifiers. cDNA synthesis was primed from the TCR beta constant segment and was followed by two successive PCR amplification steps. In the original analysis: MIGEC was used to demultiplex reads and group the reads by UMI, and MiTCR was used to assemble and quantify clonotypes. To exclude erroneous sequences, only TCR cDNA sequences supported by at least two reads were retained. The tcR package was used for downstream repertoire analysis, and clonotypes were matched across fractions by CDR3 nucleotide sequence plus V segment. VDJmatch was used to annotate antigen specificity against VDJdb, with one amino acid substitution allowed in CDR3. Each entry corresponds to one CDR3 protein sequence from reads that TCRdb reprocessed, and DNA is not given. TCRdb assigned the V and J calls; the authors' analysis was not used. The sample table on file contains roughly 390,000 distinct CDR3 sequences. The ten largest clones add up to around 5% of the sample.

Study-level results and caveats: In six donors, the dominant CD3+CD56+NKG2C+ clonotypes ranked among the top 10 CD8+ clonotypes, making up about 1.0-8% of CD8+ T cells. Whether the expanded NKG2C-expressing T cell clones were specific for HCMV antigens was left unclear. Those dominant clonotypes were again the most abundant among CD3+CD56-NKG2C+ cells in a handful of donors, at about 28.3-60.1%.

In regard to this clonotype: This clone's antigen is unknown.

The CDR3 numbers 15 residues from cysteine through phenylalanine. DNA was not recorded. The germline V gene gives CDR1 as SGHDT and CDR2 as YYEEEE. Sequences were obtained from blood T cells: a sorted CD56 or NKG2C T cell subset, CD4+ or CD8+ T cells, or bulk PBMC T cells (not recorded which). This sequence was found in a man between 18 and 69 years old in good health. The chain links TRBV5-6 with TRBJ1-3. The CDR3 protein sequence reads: CASSFVNSSGNTIYF.